This T cell receptor (beta chain) was observed in a study of blood T cell repertoires in COVID-19. As for the study in general: From T cells, B-cell-depleted T cells, or PBMCs came the material, which was cDNA or gDNA.

Germline V gene lookup returns CDR1 SGHNT and CDR2 YYREEE (reference sequence). J lost 6 bases, V lost 2 bases, and 6 bases had no gene match. This CDR3 is 16 amino acids long. Those who participated ranged in age from about 18 to 89 years and resided in approximately 23 US areas. Cohort assignment relied on participant-reported clinical history. Profiled with immunoSEQ multiplex PCR; TCRdb holds only in-frame clones, not every one. The sample lists 190,000 or so clones; 70% to 90% were seen once. The gene calls are TRBV5-4 and TRBJ2-2; TRBD1 agrees at 11 bases. The material sequenced was PBMCs or T cells enriched from blood (not recorded which). The receptor comes from a woman aged 18-29 years who had recovered from COVID-19. CDR3 nucleotide sequence: TGTGCCAGCAGCTTACCGGGACAGGGGGTCCCCGGGGAGCTGTTTTTT. Encoded protein: CASSLPGQGVPGELFF.